The next 17 T cell receptor beta chains were all read from a single sample in a study of T cell changes during pregnancy in multiple sclerosis. Method: immunoSEQ multiplex PCR; TCRdb's copy keeps in-frame clones and lacks some. The sample includes fewer than 100,000 clones, 89% of them seen just once. Specimen: peripheral blood, collected before pregnancy. Receptors were obtained from a female donor with multiple sclerosis, enrolled in a pregnancy study.

The rearrangement joins TRBV6-5 to TRBJ2-7; D possibly corresponds to TRBD2 (5 bases). CDR1 MNHEY and CDR2 SVGAGI come from the germline V gene. V lost 2 bases to trimming and J lost 2 bases, with 10 bases between them. The CDR3 sequence is 14 residues long. CDR3 region: CASSYGGQTYEQYF. The CDR3 bases are TGTGCCAGCAGTTACGGAGGTCAGACCTACGAGCAGTACTTC.

The chain is built from TRBV2 and TRBJ2-1; tentatively, D is TRBD2 (5 bases). There are 12 residues in the CDR3. Germline V lookup: CDR1 SNHLY, CDR2 FYNNEI. Trimming took 6 bases from V and 8 from J, leaving 11 bases between them. The CDR3, as DNA: TGTGCCAGCAGCTACACTAGTGATGAGCAGTTCTTC. Encoded protein: CASSYTSDEQFF.

The chain employs TRBV30 and TRBJ1-5; D gene unclear. CDR3 size: 17 residues. CDR1 GTSNPN and CDR2 SVGIG come from the germline V gene (reference sequence). Trimming removed 0 bases from V and 0 bases from J, with 15 bases in between. CDR3 residues: CAWSVRRLRNSNQPQHF. The CDR3 nucleotides read TGTGCCTGGAGTGTAAGGAGACTTAGGAATAGCAATCAGCCCCAGCATTTT.

This clone was seen more than once but under ten times. This chain links TRBV5-1 with TRBJ2-7, with D unresolved. CDR3 size: 14 residues. V shed 3 bases and J shed 2 bases, with 12 bases lying between them. Germline V gene sequence: CDR1 SGHRS, CDR2 YFSETQ. The CDR3 coding sequence is TGCGCCAGCAGCTCGCTTGACACCGCCTACGAGCAGTACTTC. Amino acid sequence: CASSSLDTAYEQYF.

DNA of the CDR3: TGTGCCAGCAGTTTACCCCCCTTTGGGGGCGGGTATGGCTACACCTTC. As protein: CASSLPPFGGGYGYTF. V and J are TRBV28 and TRBJ1-2, with a weak D call TRBD1 (6 bases). Germline CDR1 and CDR2: MDHEN and SYDVKM. V lost 2 bases and J lost 5, with 18 bases in between. The CDR3 runs 16 residues.

CDR3 sequence reads: CASSYSTAGTEAFF. CDR3 in DNA: TGTGCCAGCAGTTACTCGACGGCGGGCACTGAAGCTTTCTTT. The V call is TRBV6-6, the J call TRBJ1-1; no firm D call. Looked up from germline, CDR1 is MNHNY and CDR2 is SVGAGI (reference sequence). V was cut by 0 bases and J by 4 bases, with 9 bases left in between. This CDR3 contains 14 residues.

The chain recombines TRBV5-1 with TRBJ2-1; 12 bases are a match to TRBD2. The ends lost 1 base at V and 7 bases at J; junction bases unmatched: 9. The germline V gene has CDR1 SGHRS and CDR2 YFSETQ. This CDR3 contains 17 residues. The chain's CDR3 is CASSLMGSSGGGNEQFF. The DNA of the CDR3 is TGCGCCAGCAGCTTGATGGGCTCTAGCGGGGGGGGAAATGAGCAGTTCTTC.

This clone appeared a single time. V usage is TRBV7-8 and J usage is TRBJ2-7; possible D gene TRBD2, 5 bases. CDR1 SGHVS and CDR2 FQNEAQ come from the germline V gene. There are 13 residues in the CDR3. Between the trimmed V and J ends, which lost 4 bases and 3 bases, there was a span of 10 bases. CDR3 protein: CASSWAGGYEQYF. The CDR3 coding sequence is TGTGCCAGCAGCTGGGCGGGTGGCTACGAGCAGTACTTC.

The rearrangement links TRBV19 to TRBJ1-1; D not resolved. Germline lookup yields CDR1 LNHDA and CDR2 SQIVND (reference sequence). V shed 3 bases and J shed 2 bases, with 7 bases lying between them. This CDR3 region has 13 residues. The CDR3 nucleotides are TGTGCCAGTAGTATCCTATATAACACTGAAGCTTTCTTT. Protein sequence: CASSILYNTEAFF.

This clone was seen only a few times. The chain couples TRBV4-3 to TRBJ2-1; D ambiguous. With 0 bases removed from V and 0 bases from J, the gap between germline ends came to 6 bases. This CDR3 region has 15 residues. The germline CDR1 and CDR2 sequences are LGHNA and YSLEER. This CDR3 reads CASSQDKSSYNEQFF. CDR3 coding DNA: TGCGCCAGCAGCCAAGACAAGAGCTCCTACAATGAGCAGTTCTTC.

The chain links TRBV4-1 to TRBJ2-7; 7 bases line up with TRBD1. The CDR3 runs 17 residues. CDR1 and CDR2 from the germline V gene are MGHRA and YSYEKL. J was trimmed by 2 bases and V by 4 bases; bases with no gene match: 14. Written as DNA, the CDR3 is TGCGCCAGCAGCCCGCTGACAGGGAGCTCCCTCCCCTACGAGCAGTACTTC. Protein: CASSPLTGSSLPYEQYF.

This chain links TRBV7-9 with TRBJ1-2; D may be TRBD1 (5 bases). Germline V gene data show CDR1 as SEHNR and CDR2 as FQNEAQ (reference sequence). Trimming shortened V by 4 bases and J by 4 bases, and 16 bases separated the two germline ends. The CDR3 length is 15 residues. Written as DNA, the CDR3 is TGTGCCAGCAGCTCGTTCCGGGCGCAGGGCTATGGCTACACCTTC. It translates to CASSSFRAQGYGYTF.

CDR3 loop: CATSRTASYNEQFF. CDR3 nucleotides: TGCGCCACCAGCAGGACAGCTTCCTACAATGAGCAGTTCTTC. J is TRBJ2-1 and V is TRBV10-1, with D possibly being TRBD1 (6 bases). Germline CDR1 WNHNN, CDR2 SYGVQD (reference sequence). The CDR3 consists of 14 residues. V was clipped by 10 bases and J by 1 base, with 14 bases between them.

This chain links TRBV29-1 with TRBJ1-1; D gene unclear. The CDR3 is made up of 10 amino acids. V was pared by 7 bases and J by 2 bases, with 5 bases between. CDR1 and CDR2 from the germline V gene are SQVTM and ANQGSEA. CDR3 amino acids: CSGVNTEAFF. The CDR3 region has the DNA TGCAGCGGAGTCAACACTGAAGCTTTCTTT.

The gene calls are TRBV20-1 and TRBJ1-1; the D is unclear. Germline loops: CDR1 DFQATT, CDR2 SNEGSKA (reference sequence). This CDR3 comprises 11 residues. Trimming stripped 3 bases from V and 7 bases from J, with 9 bases between. The CDR3 DNA sequence: TGCAGTGCTAGGCACGGGTATGAAGCTTTCTTT. Its protein product is CSARHGYEAFF.

This CDR3 reads CASSPLSSGEYGYTF. CDR3 in DNA: TGTGCCAGCTCACCACTTTCGTCAGGGGAATATGGCTACACCTTC. V and J are TRBV18 and TRBJ1-2; weak D call: TRBD1 (6 bases). The germline CDR1 and CDR2 sequences are KGHSH and LQKENI. V was shortened by 1 base and J by 5 bases, with 14 bases between the two germline ends. The CDR3 length is 15 residues. The whole variable domain, remainder taken from reference TRBV18 and TRBJ1-2, is NAGVMQNPRHLVRRRGQEARLRCSPMKGHSHVYWYRQLPEEGLKFMVYLQKENIIDESGMPKERFSAEFPKEGPSILRIQQVVRGDSAAYFCASSPLSSGEYGYTFGSGTRLTVV.

A remark on this clone: The same CDR3 is also encoded by other DNA sequences in this sample. The chain recombines TRBV11-3 with TRBJ1-1; D gene uncertain. The V gene lost 2 bases and the J gene lost 2 bases, with 9 bases spanning the gap. CDR3 length: 14 amino acids. Germline-derived CDR1 and CDR2 are SGHNT and YENEEA. The CDR3 loop reads CASSLSGVNTEAFF. The CDR3 DNA sequence: TGTGCCAGCAGCTTATCCGGGGTAAACACTGAAGCTTTCTTT.